This TCR beta chain is from a study of T-cell memory formation after mild COVID-19. About the study: TCR clusters were mostly confined to one donor each. Study-level points and caveats: Clones which contracted sat mainly in CM and EM if CD4+, and in EMRA if CD8+.

In its sample, this clonotype was seen many times. Its antigen is not identified. UMIs and sample barcodes were carried by the TCR alpha and TCR beta cDNA libraries that 5'RACE produced using constant-segment primers. TCRdb reprocessed the 5' RACE reads via MiXCR and lists one record per CDR3 protein. The profile shows approximately 99,000 distinct CDR3 sequences, 15% to 20% of them singletons. The CDR3 covers 14 residues. V lost 1 base, J lost 14 bases, and 17 bases lay in between. In germline, CDR1 is LGHNA, CDR2 YNFKEQ. The clonotype was recovered from a man aged 18 to 30 who had mild COVID-19 (a few samples of this study predate the infection). Cell type and time point are not known. The chain couples TRBV4-2 to TRBJ2-2; perhaps D is TRBD1 or TRBD2 (5 bases each). What was sequenced was PBMCs or a T cell subset sorted from them (not recorded which). Here the CDR3 reads CASSQVRQGVGLFF. Here the CDR3 DNA reads TGTGCCAGCAGCCAAGTGCGTCAGGGAGTTGGACTGTTTTTT.